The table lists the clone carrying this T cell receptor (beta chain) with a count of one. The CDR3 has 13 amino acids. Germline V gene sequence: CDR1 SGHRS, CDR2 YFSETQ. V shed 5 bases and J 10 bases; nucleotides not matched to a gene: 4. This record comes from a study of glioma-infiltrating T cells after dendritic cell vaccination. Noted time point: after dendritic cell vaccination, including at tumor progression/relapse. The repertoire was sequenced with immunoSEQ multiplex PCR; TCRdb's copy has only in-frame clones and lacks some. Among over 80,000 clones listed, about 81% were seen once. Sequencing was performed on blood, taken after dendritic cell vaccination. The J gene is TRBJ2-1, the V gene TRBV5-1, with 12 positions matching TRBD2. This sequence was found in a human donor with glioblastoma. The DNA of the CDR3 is TGCGCCAGCAGACTAGCGGGAGGAGGGGAGCAGTTCTTC. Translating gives CASRLAGGGEQFF.